A single sample is the source of the 22 T cell receptor beta chains below, sequenced in a study of T cells in tuberculosis. After thawing and overnight rest, PBMC were stained with GMM-loaded CD1B tetramer, viability dye and anti-CD3 for sorting. The lipid loaded on the CD1B tetramers was C32 glucose monomycolate from Rhodococcus equi. Produced via immunoSEQ multiplex PCR; TCRdb's table is partial and in-frame only. This sample has 55,000 to 60,000 clones, with 88% found just once. Sequencing used CD1b-GMM tetramer-negative cells sorted from PBMCs. These receptors all stem from an adult woman with latent tuberculosis.

The J gene is TRBJ2-5, the V gene TRBV5-6; D may be TRBD1 (6 bases). V was clipped by 5 bases and J by 5 bases, with 16 bases between them. The length of the CDR3 is 14 residues. Germline V lookup: CDR1 SGHDT, CDR2 YYEEEE. CDR3 in amino acids: CASSFQQGRETQYF. CDR3 in DNA: TGTGCCAGCAGTTTTCAACAGGGAAGGGAGACCCAGTACTTC. Filled out from reference TRBV5-6 and TRBJ2-5, the complete variable domain reads DAGVTQSPTHLIKTRGQQVTLRCSPKSGHDTVSWYQQALGQGPQFIFQYYEEEERQRGNFPDRFSGHQFPNYSSELNVNALLLGDSALYLCASSFQQGRETQYFGPGTRLLVL.

The chain employs TRBV25-1 and TRBJ2-7, with 9 bases lining up with TRBD1. CDR3 length: 15 residues. The V gene end was trimmed by 8 bases and the J gene end by 3 bases; junction bases not matched to a gene: 11. Germline assignment: CDR1 MGHDK and CDR2 SYGVNS. The CDR3 loop is CASSSPGTGIYEQYF. The DNA of the CDR3 is TGTGCCAGCTCTTCTCCTGGGACAGGGATCTACGAGCAGTACTTC.

The chain combines TRBV7-2 with TRBJ2-3; the D is unclear. V was clipped by 5 bases and J by 2 bases, with 5 bases between them. This CDR3 has 12 residues. Germline CDR1 reads SGHTA; CDR2 reads FQGNSA. The CDR3 reads CASSTTTDTQYF. DNA of the CDR3: TGTGCCAGCAGCACTACCACAGATACGCAGTATTTT.

The V gene is TRBV7-9, the J gene TRBJ2-1, with a weak D call TRBD2 (5 bases). V shed 1 base and J shed 3 bases, with 13 bases lying between them. CDR3 size: 16 residues. The germline V gene has CDR1 SEHNR and CDR2 FQNEAQ (reference sequence). The CDR3 bases are TGTGCCAGCAGCTTAGACGGGCTAGCCGGCTACAATGAGCAGTTCTTC. This gives the protein CASSLDGLAGYNEQFF.

The chain joins TRBV4-3 to TRBJ2-1, with D maybe TRBD2 (5 bases). The CDR3 runs 16 residues. Trimming shortened V by 0 bases and J by 3 bases, and 12 bases separated the two germline ends. Germline assignment: CDR1 LGHNA and CDR2 YSLEER. The CDR3, as DNA: TGCGCCAGCAGCCAAGACCCCGGACTCGTCTACAATGAGCAGTTCTTC. Its translation: CASSQDPGLVYNEQFF.

The genes are TRBV19 and TRBJ2-5; TRBD2 is a possible D gene (7 bases). Germline V gene data show CDR1 as LNHDA and CDR2 as SQIVND (reference sequence). The CDR3 totals 16 residues. V shed 1 base and J shed 5 bases, with 17 bases lying between them. Here the CDR3 reads CASSIGGGAGWETQYF. The CDR3 DNA reads as TGTGCCAGTAGTATAGGAGGGGGGGCCGGCTGGGAGACCCAGTACTTC.

V usage is TRBV5-6 and J usage is TRBJ1-2; TRBD1 aligns across 7 bases. V trimming: 0 bases; J trimming: 5 bases; junction bases outside the gene matches: 4. The CDR3 loop spans 14 amino acids. Looked up from germline, CDR1 is SGHDT and CDR2 is YYEEEE. For the CDR3, the DNA is TGTGCCAGCAGCTTGGTACAGGGGACTTATGGCTACACCTTC. This translates into CASSLVQGTYGYTF.

The chain is built from TRBV6-1 and TRBJ2-7; 9 bases match TRBD1. After removal of 6 bases from V and 2 bases from J, the junction contained 5 bases not matched to a gene. Germline V gene data show CDR1 as MNHNS and CDR2 as SASEGT. CDR3 length: 14 residues. DNA of the CDR3: TGTGCCAGCAGCAACCGGGACAGGGCCTACGAGCAGTACTTC. This gives the protein CASSNRDRAYEQYF.

There are a few counts of this clone. The V gene is TRBV19, the J gene TRBJ2-7; tentatively, D is TRBD1 (5 bases). This CDR3 contains 14 residues. CDR1 and CDR2 (germline): LNHDA, SQIVND (reference sequence). V was shortened by 4 bases and J by 6 bases, with 16 bases between the two germline ends. The CDR3 sequence: CASSRGQTPPEQYF. The CDR3 coding sequence is TGTGCCAGTAGTAGGGGCCAAACTCCCCCCGAGCAGTACTTC.

This chain uses TRBV28 with TRBJ2-5; D not certain. V was cut by 5 bases and J by 4 bases, with 14 bases left in between. The CDR3 contains 14 residues. Germline CDR1 and CDR2: MDHEN and SYDVKM. The CDR3 region has the DNA TGTGCCAGCAGTCTTTCTAGAAACTCAGAGACCCAGTACTTC. Its translation is CASSLSRNSETQYF.

This clone showed up just once. This chain links TRBV28 with TRBJ1-2; D remains unclear. Germline CDR1 MDHEN, CDR2 SYDVKM. This CDR3 has 15 amino acids. The V end lost 7 bases, the J end lost 4 bases, and 19 bases lay between the germline ends. The CDR3 is CASTEGFFGSYGYTF. The CDR3 DNA sequence: TGTGCCAGCACCGAGGGTTTCTTTGGGTCCTATGGCTACACCTTC.

This rearrangement joins TRBV5-1 to TRBJ2-3; D unresolved. V shed 0 bases and J shed 2 bases, with 10 bases lying between them. Germline-derived CDR1 and CDR2 are SGHRS and YFSETQ. This CDR3 is built from 15 residues. The CDR3 coding sequence is TGCGCCAGCAGCTTGGCCGCTACCACCACAGATACGCAGTATTTT. It is translated as CASSLAATTTDTQYF.

The chain recombines TRBV9 with TRBJ2-3; D is unresolved. The CDR3 is 18 amino acids. The germline V gene has CDR1 SGDLS and CDR2 YYNGEE. V lost 4 bases, J lost 0 bases, and 21 bases lay in between. The DNA of the CDR3 is TGTGCCAGCAGCCACAGTGCTGGGCCCTTCTCTAGCACAGATACGCAGTATTTT. Residues: CASSHSAGPFSSTDTQYF.

The chain joins TRBV13 to TRBJ2-5; TRBD1 agrees at 9 bases. The DNA end favors TRBJ2-7, so the J call may be wrong. The CDR3 is 14 amino acids. Germline V gene sequence: CDR1 PRHDT, CDR2 FYEKMQ (reference sequence). The CDR3 reads CASSPGTGTYEQYF. In DNA, the CDR3 is TGTGCCAGCAGCCCCGGGACAGGGACCTACGAGCAGTACTTC.

The CDR3 bases are TGTGCCAGCTACCGTTCTGTCTCGCGAAAGATCTATGGCTACACCTTC. It translates to CASYRSVSRKIYGYTF. The genes are TRBV5-5 and TRBJ1-2, with D hard to call. Germline-derived CDR1 and CDR2 are SGHKS and YYEKEE (reference sequence). The germline V and J ends were trimmed by 7 bases and 4 bases, with 23 bases remaining between them. This CDR3 spans 16 amino acids.

The chain employs TRBV7-9 and TRBJ1-2; 8 nucleotides agree with TRBD1. Germline assignment: CDR1 SEHNR and CDR2 FQNEAQ (reference sequence). The CDR3 loop spans 15 amino acids. V lost 3 bases, J lost 1 base, and 4 bases stayed unmatched. In nucleotides, the CDR3 is TGTGCCAGCAGCTTGTGGGACAGGCGTAACTATGGCTACACCTTC. It is translated as CASSLWDRRNYGYTF.

This CDR3 reads CASSQGSQGNYGYTF. CDR3 DNA sequence: TGCGCCAGCAGCCAAGGGTCACAGGGGAACTATGGCTACACCTTC. This chain connects TRBV4-1 to TRBJ1-2; the match to TRBD1 covers 7 bases. In germline, CDR1 is MGHRA, CDR2 YSYEKL. The CDR3 totals 15 residues. The trim removed 1 base at V and 2 bases at J, leaving 4 bases unmatched.

This clone was found once. The CDR3 region has the DNA TGTGCCAGCTCTCAAGGACTAGCGGGGGCCCAAGAGACCCAGTACTTC. Its protein is CASSQGLAGAQETQYF. The chain is built from TRBV18 and TRBJ2-5; 13 nucleotides align to TRBD2. V trimming: 6 bases; J trimming: 1 base; junction bases outside the gene matches: 5. CDR3 length: 16 amino acids. Germline V CDR1 and CDR2: KGHSH, LQKENI. Looking up the rest from reference TRBV18 and TRBJ2-5 gives the full variable domain: NAGVMQNPRHLVRRRGQEARLRCSPMKGHSHVYWYRQLPEEGLKFMVYLQKENIIDESGMPKERFSAEFPKEGPSILRIQQVVRGDSAAYFCASSQGLAGAQETQYFGPGTRLLVL.

This rearrangement joins TRBV25-1 to TRBJ2-7; 12 positions agree with TRBD1. The CDR3 has 16 residues. J lost 7 bases, V lost 5 bases, and 12 bases had no gene match. Per the germline V gene, CDR1 is MGHDK and CDR2 is SYGVNS. The CDR3 loop is CASSRFTGQGAWEQYF. In DNA form, the CDR3 reads TGTGCCAGCAGTAGATTCACGGGACAGGGGGCTTGGGAGCAGTACTTC.

This clone occurred a few times. The genes are TRBV27 and TRBJ1-2, with 8 bases aligning to TRBD1. In germline, CDR1 is MNHEY, CDR2 SMNVEV (reference sequence). The CDR3 has 15 residues. The ends lost 5 bases at V and 3 bases at J; junction bases unmatched: 8. The CDR3 sequence is CASSQGQALYYGYTF. CDR3 nucleotide sequence: TGTGCCAGCAGTCAGGGACAGGCCTTATACTATGGCTACACCTTC.

Only a few counts were recorded for this clone. The gene calls are TRBV19 and TRBJ2-7; D remains ambiguous. With 4 bases removed from V and 0 bases from J, the gap between germline ends came to 13 bases. CDR3 length: 15 residues. CDR1 LNHDA and CDR2 SQIVND come from the germline V gene (reference sequence). This CDR3 reads CASSTALSSSYEQYF. CDR3 bases: TGTGCCAGTAGTACCGCACTCTCGAGCTCCTACGAGCAGTACTTC.

CDR3 nucleotides: TGTGCCAGCAGCCCCCGGACAGTCTCTGGAAACACCATATATTTT. This sequence encodes CASSPRTVSGNTIYF. The rearrangement uses TRBV7-9 and TRBJ1-3; weak D call: TRBD1 (6 bases). Looked up from germline, CDR1 is SEHNR and CDR2 is FQNEAQ (reference sequence). V was trimmed by 5 bases and J by 0 bases, leaving 11 bases between them. CDR3 size: 15 residues.